These 8 T cell receptor beta chains were sequenced from one sample in a study of PD-1 blockade in mismatch repair-deficient tumors. The assay was immunoSEQ multiplex PCR, and TCRdb's table has in-frame clones only and misses some. The sample includes roughly 120,000 clones, approximately 91% seen only once; the top ten take 12%. The sample here was peripheral blood, taken almost 74 weeks after starting pembrolizumab. The receptors were sampled from an adult with mismatch repair-deficient cancer.

This chain uses TRBV4-1 with TRBJ2-2, with 7 bases lining up with TRBD1. The CDR3 has 17 amino acids. Germline V gene sequence: CDR1 MGHRA, CDR2 YSYEKL. The ends lost 3 bases at V and 4 bases at J; junction bases unmatched: 11. The CDR3 region has the DNA TGCGCCAGCAGCCAGGAGACAGGGATATCGATCACCGGGGAGCTGTTTTTT. This encodes CASSQETGISITGELFF.

The chain has TRBV27 and TRBJ1-2, with D hard to call. The germline CDR1 and CDR2 sequences are MNHEY and SMNVEV (reference sequence). Trimming cost V 2 bases and J 6 bases, with 10 bases left between them. This CDR3 has 13 residues. In nucleotides, the CDR3 is TGTGCCAGCAGTTTAGGGCCCGTGGATGGCTACACCTTC. It translates to CASSLGPVDGYTF.

In nucleotides, the CDR3 is TGTGCCAGCAGCTTGGGGGGGACGCGTGCCACCTACAATGAGCAGTTCTTC. It is translated as CASSLGGTRATYNEQFF. The rearrangement links TRBV5-5 to TRBJ2-1, with D perhaps assigned TRBD1 or TRBD2 (5 bases each). Deletions cut 0 bases from V and 2 bases from J, with 15 bases between. This CDR3 spans 17 amino acids. Germline CDR1 is SGHKS and CDR2 is YYEKEE (reference sequence).

CDR3 region: CASSGAGTRTGELFF. The CDR3 nucleotides are TGTGCCAGCAGTGGGGCCGGGACACGAACCGGGGAGCTGTTTTTT. The V and J genes are TRBV28 and TRBJ2-2; maybe TRBD1 (6 bases). The V and J ends lost 5 bases and 5 bases respectively, with 15 bases between them. The germline V gene encodes CDR1 MDHEN and CDR2 SYDVKM. This CDR3 contains 15 residues. The whole variable domain, remainder taken from reference TRBV28 and TRBJ2-2, is DVKVTQSSRYLVKRTGEKVFLECVQDMDHENMFWYRQDPGLGLRLIYFSYDVKMKEKGDIPEGYSVSREKKERFSLILESASTNQTSMYLCASSGAGTRTGELFFGEGSRLTVL.

The rearrangement uses TRBV19 and TRBJ1-4; TRBD1 agrees at 11 bases. In germline, CDR1 is LNHDA, CDR2 SQIVND (reference sequence). V trimming: 4 bases; J trimming: 8 bases; junction bases outside the gene matches: 9. This CDR3 has 16 amino acids. Here the CDR3 reads CASSTSVWDRGEKLFF. Written as DNA, the CDR3 is TGTGCCAGTAGTACTTCCGTGTGGGACAGGGGGGAAAAACTGTTTTTT.

The V gene is TRBV5-1, the J gene TRBJ2-3; D gene unclear. CDR1 is SGHRS, CDR2 YFSETQ, per germline. This CDR3 contains 15 residues. The V end lost 1 base, the J end lost 0 bases, and 9 bases lay between the germline ends. The CDR3 sequence is CASSLTDPSTDTQYF. CDR3 coding DNA: TGCGCCAGCAGCTTGACGGACCCTAGCACAGATACGCAGTATTTT. The full variable domain, rest sourced from reference TRBV5-1 and TRBJ2-3, is KAGVTQTPRYLIKTRGQQVTLSCSPISGHRSVSWYQQTPGQGLQFLFEYFSETQRNKGNFPGRFSGRQFSNSRSEMNVSTLELGDSALYLCASSLTDPSTDTQYFGPGTRLTVL.

This chain joins TRBV21-1 and TRBJ1-2; the D segment call TRBD1 is taken from the table without a DNA check. TRBV21-1 constitutes a pseudogene. CDR3 size: 15 residues. The CDR3 spells CASSKARTLNYGYTF. In nucleotides, the CDR3 is TGTGCCAGCAGCAAAGCGAGGACACTCAACTATGGCTACACCTTC.

The chain is built from TRBV2 and TRBJ2-1, with 14 bases fitting TRBD2. V lost 5 bases to trimming and J lost 0 bases; unmatched junction nucleotides: 9. CDR1 is SNHLY, CDR2 FYNNEI, per germline. The length of the CDR3 is 19 residues. The CDR3 sequence: CASSNLGLAGVRSYNEQFF. CDR3 DNA: TGTGCCAGCAGTAATCTGGGACTAGCGGGAGTTCGCTCCTACAATGAGCAGTTCTTC. Combining the CDR3 with reference TRBV2 and TRBJ2-1 gives the whole variable domain EPEVTQTPSHQVTQMGQEVILRCVPISNHLYFYWYRQILGQKVEFLVSFYNNEISEKSEIFDDQFSVERPDGSNFTLKIRSTKLEDSAMYFCASSNLGLAGVRSYNEQFFGPGTRLTVL.